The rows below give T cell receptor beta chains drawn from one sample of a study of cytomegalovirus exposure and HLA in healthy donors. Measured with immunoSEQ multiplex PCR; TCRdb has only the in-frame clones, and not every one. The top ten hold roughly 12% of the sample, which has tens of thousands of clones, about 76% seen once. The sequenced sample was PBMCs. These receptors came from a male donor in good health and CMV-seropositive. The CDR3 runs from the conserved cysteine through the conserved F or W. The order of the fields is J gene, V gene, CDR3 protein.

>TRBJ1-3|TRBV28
CASRLLGGAGNTIYF
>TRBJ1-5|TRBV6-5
CASSYGQGPQHF
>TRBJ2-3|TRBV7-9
CASRPTRHATDTQYF
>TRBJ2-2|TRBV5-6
CASRDTGGSDTGELFF
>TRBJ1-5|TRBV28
CASGRDSRNQPQHF
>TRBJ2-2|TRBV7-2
CASSFGHQTGELFF
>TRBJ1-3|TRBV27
CASSLSIPGSGNTIYF
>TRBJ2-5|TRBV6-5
CASSPDRGRVETQYF
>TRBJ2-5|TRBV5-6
CASSFGEETQYF
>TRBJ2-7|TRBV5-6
CASSPNRGRTYEQYF
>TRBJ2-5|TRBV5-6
CASSFLAGGTQETQYF
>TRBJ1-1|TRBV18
CASSTDRGPNTEAFF
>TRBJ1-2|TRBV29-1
CSVEGGVDYGYTF
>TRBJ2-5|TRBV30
CAWSPGQVETQYF
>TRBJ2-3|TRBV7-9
CSSSSFVGVTDTQYF
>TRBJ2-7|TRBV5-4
CASSFGQGGSYEQYF
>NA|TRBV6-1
CASSFSNIISYEQYF
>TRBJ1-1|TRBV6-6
CASARGEGVAFF
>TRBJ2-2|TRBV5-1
CASSPLAGEVTGELFF
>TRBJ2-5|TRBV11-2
CASSLSGTTGSWYF
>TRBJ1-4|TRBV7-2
CASSLGGVMANEKLFF
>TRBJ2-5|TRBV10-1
CASSEGLPSGYQETQYF
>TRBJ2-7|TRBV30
CAWDTGTYEQYF
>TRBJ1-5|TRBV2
CASSEGQVYQPQHF
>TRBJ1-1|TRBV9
CASSAQGETEAFF
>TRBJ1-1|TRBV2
CASATGTKNTEAFF
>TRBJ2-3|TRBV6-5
CASSASRGADTQYF
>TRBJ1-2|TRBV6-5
CASSYRSQGYGYTF
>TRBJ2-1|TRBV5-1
CASSLGQSYNEQFF
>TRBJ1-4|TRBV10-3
CAISESGTGNEKLFF
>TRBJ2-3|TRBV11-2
CASSLGFSGVGTDTQYF
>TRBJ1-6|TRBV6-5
CASSTQGLQPLHF